These 32 T cell receptor beta chains were sequenced from one sample in a study of T cell responses to AZD1222 COVID-19 vaccine. Repertoires were generated with immunoSEQ multiplex PCR, while TCRdb's copy carries only in-frame clones and drops some. The table shows some 150,000 clones, with more than 80% occurring only once. The material sequenced was peripheral blood, taken 28 days after the second dose of the MenACWY control vaccine. Receptors were obtained from an adult who received the MenACWY meningococcal vaccine as a control.

The chain recombines TRBV9 with TRBJ2-7, with 7 bases lining up with TRBD1. Per the germline V gene, CDR1 is SGDLS and CDR2 is YYNGEE. This CDR3 is built from 14 residues. Trimming took 4 bases from V and 1 from J; bases not matched to a gene: 5. CDR3 sequence (DNA): TGTGCCAGCAGCCCCCGACAGGGATCCTACGAGCAGTACTTC. This codes for CASSPRQGSYEQYF.

This sequence joins TRBV25-1 and TRBJ1-1; no clear D. Trimming left V 4 bases short and J 0 bases short, with 3 bases between. This CDR3 comprises 12 residues. CDR1 and CDR2 (germline): MGHDK, SYGVNS. The chain's CDR3 is CASSVMNTEAFF. In nucleotides, the CDR3 is TGTGCCAGCAGTGTAATGAACACTGAAGCTTTCTTT.

CDR3 sequence (DNA): TGTGCCAGCAGCTTAAATTCCGTGGGGGGCAGAAATGGCTACACCTTC. Translation gives CASSLNSVGGRNGYTF. The chain combines TRBV7-8 with TRBJ1-2; D may be TRBD1 (6 bases). This CDR3 has 16 residues. The V and J ends lost 2 bases and 6 bases respectively, with 19 bases between them. Looked up from germline, CDR1 is SGHVS and CDR2 is FQNEAQ.

This chain links TRBV6-4 with TRBJ2-2; 9 bases line up with TRBD1. Per the germline V gene, CDR1 is MRHNA and CDR2 is SNTAGT. V trimming: 6 bases; J trimming: 6 bases; junction bases outside the gene matches: 8. CDR3 length: 15 residues. CDR3 in DNA: TGTGCCAGCAGCGAGAGGACAGGGGCAGCCGGGGAGCTGTTTTTT. It codes for CASSERTGAAGELFF.

The CDR3 loop reads CAIRKQGSGANVLTF. CDR3 DNA: TGTGCCATCAGAAAACAGGGGTCTGGGGCCAACGTCCTGACTTTC. J is TRBJ2-6 and V is TRBV10-3, with 7 bases matching TRBD1. Germline V gives CDR1 ENHRY, CDR2 SYGVKD. Unmatched junction bases numbered 3, after V lost 6 bases and J lost 1 base. The CDR3 totals 15 residues.

This chain connects TRBV9 to TRBJ2-7; possibly TRBD2 for D (5 bases). In germline, CDR1 is SGDLS, CDR2 YYNGEE. The CDR3 has 15 amino acids. V dropped 2 bases and J dropped 2 bases, with 14 bases sitting between them. The chain's CDR3 is CASSVGSGLTYEQYF. The CDR3 nucleotides read TGTGCCAGCAGCGTTGGTTCCGGACTGACCTACGAGCAGTACTTC. Together with reference TRBV9 and TRBJ2-7, the CDR3 gives the full variable domain: DSGVTQTPKHLITATGQRVTLRCSPRSGDLSVYWYQQSLDQGLQFLIQYYNGEERAKGNILERFSAQQFPDLHSELNLSSLELGDSALYFCASSVGSGLTYEQYFGPGTRLTVT.

The chain couples TRBV28 to TRBJ2-6, with a weak D call TRBD2 (7 bases). The CDR3 contains 18 residues. Deletions cut 5 bases from V and 3 bases from J, with 20 bases between. The germline V gene encodes CDR1 MDHEN and CDR2 SYDVKM. The CDR3 DNA sequence: TGTGCCAGCAGTCCCGGAGGGGGGGCTTGGTTTGGGGCCAACGTCCTGACTTTC. It translates to CASSPGGGAWFGANVLTF.

V usage is TRBV24-1 and J usage is TRBJ2-5, with 7 bases lining up with TRBD1. From germline, CDR1 is KGHDR and CDR2 SFDVKD. The length of the CDR3 is 15 residues. V gave up 3 bases and J gave up 5 bases; unmatched junction bases: 8. CDR3 amino acids: CATSDPDREEETQYF. CDR3 nucleotide sequence: TGTGCCACCAGTGATCCTGACAGGGAAGAGGAGACCCAGTACTTC.

The gene calls are TRBV28 and TRBJ1-5, with no clear D. The V gene's germline CDR1 is MDHEN and CDR2 SYDVKM. This CDR3 has 13 residues. V was trimmed by 1 base and J by 6 bases, leaving 7 bases between them. The CDR3 bases are TGTGCCAGCAGTTTATCGGCCACTCAGCCCCAGCATTTT. It codes for CASSLSATQPQHF.

V usage is TRBV9 and J usage is TRBJ2-1; no reliable D call. The CDR3 is 14 residues long. Germline V gene data show CDR1 as SGDLS and CDR2 as YYNGEE. The V end lost 1 base, the J end lost 5 bases, and 10 bases lay between the germline ends. CDR3 nucleotides: TGTGCCAGCAGCGTATTAGGGTCACACAATGAGCAGTTCTTC. Its protein is CASSVLGSHNEQFF.

The rearrangement uses TRBV10-1 and TRBJ2-3; no definite D call. The CDR3 runs 16 residues. Trimming pared 3 bases from V and 2 bases from J, leaving 15 bases between. Germline lookup yields CDR1 WNHNN and CDR2 SYGVQD (reference sequence). The chain's CDR3 is CASSDINSDLTDTQYF. CDR3 nucleotides: TGCGCCAGCAGTGATATTAACAGCGATCTCACAGATACGCAGTATTTT.

This sequence joins TRBV6-5 and TRBJ2-1; maybe TRBD2 (7 bases). The CDR3 is 15 amino acids. Per the germline V gene, CDR1 is MNHEY and CDR2 is SVGAGI. With 5 bases removed from V and 2 bases from J, the gap between germline ends came to 13 bases. DNA of the CDR3: TGTGCCAGCAGTCCTCAGCGGGACACCTACAATGAGCAGTTCTTC. It encodes CASSPQRDTYNEQFF.

The chain combines TRBV7-2 with TRBJ1-2; no clear D gene. Looked up from germline, CDR1 is SGHTA and CDR2 is FQGNSA. This CDR3 spans 14 amino acids. Trimming took 5 bases from V and 4 from J, leaving 14 bases between them. This chain's CDR3 is CASSPQEDLYGYTF. The CDR3, as DNA: TGTGCCAGCAGCCCCCAAGAAGACCTCTATGGCTACACCTTC.

The chain carries TRBV28 and TRBJ1-4; D is undetermined. The CDR3 runs 14 residues. V lost 6 bases to trimming and J lost 3 bases, with 11 bases between them. Looked up from germline, CDR1 is MDHEN and CDR2 is SYDVKM. In nucleotides, the CDR3 is TGTGCCAGCAGATTTAGCTCTTCTAATGAAAAACTGTTTTTT. This encodes CASRFSSSNEKLFF. The entire variable domain, with the rest obtained from reference TRBV28 and TRBJ1-4, is as follows: DVKVTQSSRYLVKRTGEKVFLECVQDMDHENMFWYRQDPGLGLRLIYFSYDVKMKEKGDIPEGYSVSREKKERFSLILESASTNQTSMYLCASRFSSSNEKLFFGSGTQLSVL.

CDR3 coding DNA: TGTGCCAGTAGTCCGGACAGCAATCAGCCCCAGCATTTT. Amino acids: CASSPDSNQPQHF. The chain is built from TRBV19 and TRBJ1-5, with D unresolved. The germline V gene encodes CDR1 LNHDA and CDR2 SQIVND (reference sequence). The CDR3 runs 13 residues. V lost 5 bases, J lost 1 base, and 6 bases lay in between.

The rearrangement uses TRBV6-6 and TRBJ2-7; possibly TRBD1 for D (6 bases). Germline V gene data show CDR1 as MNHNY and CDR2 as SVGAGI (reference sequence). This CDR3 region has 13 residues. Trimming took off 7 bases at V and 7 bases at J, with 17 bases between the two ends. The CDR3 DNA reads TGTGCCAGCATCAGGGGTTTAAGAGGAGAGCAGTACTTC. Translation gives CASIRGLRGEQYF.

The gene calls are TRBV19 and TRBJ2-7, with D unclear. Trimming shortened V by 3 bases and J by 0 bases, and 9 bases separated the two germline ends. Germline CDR1 LNHDA, CDR2 SQIVND (reference sequence). This CDR3 is 14 amino acids long. CDR3 loop: CASSMSSPSYEQYF. The CDR3 DNA follows: TGTGCCAGTAGTATGAGCTCCCCCTCCTACGAGCAGTACTTC.

The chain employs TRBV19 and TRBJ1-3; D is ambiguous. From germline, CDR1 is LNHDA and CDR2 SQIVND (reference sequence). V was trimmed by 7 bases and J by 1 base, leaving 11 bases between them. The CDR3 runs 14 residues. CDR3 protein: CASTENHSGNTIYF. The CDR3 region has the DNA TGTGCCAGTACCGAAAACCATTCTGGAAACACCATATATTTT.

The rearrangement links TRBV11-2 to TRBJ2-1; D is undetermined. V was pared by 7 bases and J by 0 bases, with 10 bases between. This CDR3 contains 14 residues. Germline lookup yields CDR1 SGHAT and CDR2 FQNNGV. CDR3 nucleotide sequence: TGTGCCAGCACTATTCGGAGCTCCTACAATGAGCAGTTCTTC. The encoded protein is CASTIRSSYNEQFF.

This clone occurred a few times. The chain has TRBV7-9 and TRBJ2-7; no clear D. Trimming removed 2 bases at V and 1 base at J, with 24 bases between. There are 19 residues in the CDR3. Germline CDR1 reads SEHNR; CDR2 reads FQNEAQ (reference sequence). CDR3 sequence reads: CASSLRDSRRGYRSYEQYF. The CDR3, as DNA: TGTGCCAGCAGCTTACGAGACTCCCGTCGAGGATACCGATCCTACGAGCAGTACTTC.

Only one count was recorded for this clone. The rearrangement uses TRBV6-2 or TRBV6-3 and TRBJ2-2; TRBD1 aligns across 7 bases. V gave up 6 bases and J gave up 2 bases; unmatched junction bases: 9. The CDR3 has 16 amino acids. CDR1 and CDR2 (germline): MNHEY, SVGEGT. This chain's CDR3 is CASSFQGDTNTGELFF. The CDR3 coding sequence is TGTGCCAGCAGCTTCCAGGGGGACACCAACACCGGGGAGCTGTTTTTT.

The chain has TRBV18 and TRBJ1-1, with D unresolved. The CDR3 length is 14 residues. Germline CDR1 reads KGHSH; CDR2 reads LQKENI. Trimming cost V 3 bases and J 5 bases, with 13 bases left between them. In DNA form, the CDR3 reads TGTGCCAGCTCACCTATGTACGGGATGACTGAAGCTTTCTTT. This translates into CASSPMYGMTEAFF.

The chain is built from TRBV4-3 and TRBJ2-3; 7 bases map to TRBD2. V lost 4 bases, J lost 1 base, and 8 bases stayed unmatched. Germline assignment: CDR1 LGHNA and CDR2 YSLEER. The CDR3 length is 16 residues. CDR3 region: CASSRGRGSGTDTQYF. In DNA form, the CDR3 reads TGCGCCAGCAGCCGAGGTCGCGGGAGCGGCACAGATACGCAGTATTTT.

V and J are TRBV7-9 and TRBJ1-4; D unresolved. Germline CDR1 reads SEHNR; CDR2 reads FQNEAQ (reference sequence). V lost 1 base and J 5 bases, leaving 11 bases between the germline ends. CDR3 length: 15 residues. The CDR3 region is CASSLGGRENEKLFF. CDR3 DNA: TGTGCCAGCAGCTTAGGCGGCAGAGAAAATGAAAAACTGTTTTTT.

This clone appeared a single time. The chain recombines TRBV6-1 with TRBJ1-6; D might be TRBD1 (6 bases). The CDR3 has 16 amino acids. V was pared by 3 bases and J by 10 bases, with 19 bases between. Germline CDR1 is MNHNS and CDR2 is SASEGT. CDR3 coding DNA: TGTGCCAGCAGTGATCAATTGGCCGGGGGCGAGTCACCCCTCCACTTT. As protein: CASSDQLAGGESPLHF.

This clone was observed a few times. As DNA, the CDR3 is TGTGCCAGCAGCTTGGACAGGGTGAACACTGAAGCTTTCTTT. Its translation is CASSLDRVNTEAFF. The gene calls are TRBV5-4 and TRBJ1-1, with D possibly TRBD1 on 6 matching bases. V shed 0 bases and J shed 0 bases, with 6 bases lying between them. The CDR3 runs 14 residues. Germline values: CDR1 SGHNT, CDR2 YYREEE (reference sequence).

V gene TRBV19 combines with J gene TRBJ2-7, with 7 positions matching TRBD2. V lost 5 bases and J lost 0; bases outside the gene matches: 16. The CDR3 consists of 18 residues. Germline-derived CDR1 and CDR2 are LNHDA and SQIVND (reference sequence). CDR3 loop: CASSPWGTTTGPSYEQYF. The CDR3 nucleotides are TGTGCCAGTAGTCCGTGGGGGACTACCACGGGGCCCTCCTACGAGCAGTACTTC.

V is TRBV6-5 and J is TRBJ1-2; maybe TRBD1 (6 bases). This CDR3 spans 15 amino acids. V was pared by 7 bases and J by 7 bases, with 22 bases between. Looked up from germline, CDR1 is MNHEY and CDR2 is SVGAGI. CDR3 protein: CASTPRQGRTGGYTF. Written as DNA, the CDR3 is TGTGCCAGCACCCCGCGGCAGGGGAGGACCGGTGGCTACACCTTC.

The rearrangement joins TRBV11-2 to TRBJ2-1; unclear D gene. Trimming left V 3 bases short and J 4 bases short, with 13 bases between. The germline V gene has CDR1 SGHAT and CDR2 FQNNGV. The length of the CDR3 is 15 residues. The CDR3 DNA follows: TGTGCCAGCAGCTTCCCAAATGCTAGGTACAATGAGCAGTTCTTC. Its protein is CASSFPNARYNEQFF.

This clone turned up a few times. The V gene is TRBV30, the J gene TRBJ2-7; D remains unclear. The CDR3 contains 12 residues. Germline values: CDR1 GTSNPN, CDR2 SVGIG (reference sequence). Trimming shortened V by 2 bases and J by 3 bases, and 8 bases separated the two germline ends. The CDR3 DNA reads as TGTGCCTGGAGTCCGACTCGCTACGAGCAGTACTTC. Its translation: CAWSPTRYEQYF.

V gene TRBV19 combines with J gene TRBJ1-4, with D tentatively TRBD1 (5 bases). The CDR3 has 15 residues. The germline CDR1 and CDR2 sequences are LNHDA and SQIVND (reference sequence). V was cut by 3 bases and J by 3 bases, with 11 bases left in between. The CDR3: CASSMEGRSNEKLFF. The CDR3 DNA is TGTGCCAGTAGTATGGAGGGGAGGTCTAATGAAAAACTGTTTTTT.

The chain recombines TRBV12-3 or TRBV12-4 with TRBJ1-2; the D is unclear. The CDR3 is 13 residues long. V was clipped by 0 bases and J by 2 bases, with 4 bases between them. The CDR3 DNA reads TGTGCCAGCAGTTTAGCGGGGAACTATGGCTACACCTTC. It codes for CASSLAGNYGYTF.